This T cell receptor beta chain stems from a study of shared clonotypes between healthy human individuals. Trimming cost V 4 bases and J 6 bases, with 24 bases left between them. CDR1 is SQVTM and CDR2 is ANQGSEA in the germline V gene. The CDR3 runs 16 residues. Naive CD8 populations comprised CD45RO-negative cells positively selected for CCR7, excluding terminally differentiated effector memory CD45RA+ cells. Study results and limitations: Several donors showed sharing of approximately 5% of naive CD4 clonotypes. Sorted-subset samples were not fully sequenced, rarefaction indicated.

With regard to this clone: Its specificity is not known.

As originally analysed: Sequence data from immunoSEQ were junction-only and lacked quality scores; consequently, filtering differed. TCRdb's table, derived via immunoSEQ multiplex PCR, lists solely in-frame clones and lacks some. The DNA gave D and trimming, while V, J and clone size come from that table. The data show approximately 2,200,000 clones, around 93% seen once. What was sequenced was naive CD8+ T cells from PBMCs. The V gene is TRBV29-1, the J gene TRBJ1-1; D may be TRBD1 (5 bases). The TCR comes from a man between 18 and 35 years old in good health. Some clones in this sample may be carry-over from other donors' samples. The CDR3 nucleotides are TGCAGCGTTGCCCAGCCCCCCCGGGACCTAAAGCCTGAAGCTTTCTTT. The encoded protein is CSVAQPPRDLKPEAFF. Filled out from reference TRBV29-1 and TRBJ1-1, the complete variable domain reads SAVISQKPSRDICQRGTSLTIQCQVDSQVTMMFWYRQQPGQSLTLIATANQGSEATYESGFVIDKFPISRPNLTFSTLTVSNMSPEDSSIYLCSVAQPPRDLKPEAFFGQGTRLTVV.